Following are 8 T cell receptor beta chains from one sample sequenced in a study of cytomegalovirus exposure and HLA in healthy donors. Use of 60 Vbeta and 13 Jbeta primers characterized the PCR. Sequencing used immunoSEQ multiplex PCR; TCRdb keeps in-frame clones, though not all of them. The data show about 130,000 clones, over 60% seen once. The sequenced material came from PBMCs. The receptors were gathered from a woman aged 40 to 49 in good health and CMV-seropositive.

The rearrangement joins TRBV4-1 to TRBJ1-4, with 8 bases matching TRBD1. Germline V gene data show CDR1 as MGHRA and CDR2 as YSYEKL. This CDR3 is 16 amino acids long. The ends lost 3 bases at V and 2 bases at J; junction bases unmatched: 5. The CDR3 nucleotides read TGCGCCAGCAGCCACAGACAGGGGTTGACTAATGAAAAACTGTTTTTT. Its translation: CASSHRQGLTNEKLFF.

The table lists this clone with a count of one. The genes are TRBV6-1 and TRBJ2-3; D is undetermined. V was cut by 2 bases and J by 0 bases, with 9 bases left in between. The CDR3 is 15 amino acids. From germline, CDR1 is MNHNS and CDR2 SASEGT. Here the CDR3 reads CASSEQSASTDTQYF. Written as DNA, the CDR3 is TGTGCCAGCAGTGAACAATCCGCGAGCACAGATACGCAGTATTTT.

The rearrangement joins TRBV5-1 to TRBJ1-1; D gene unclear. Per the germline V gene, CDR1 is SGHRS and CDR2 is YFSETQ. Deletions cut 0 bases from V and 0 bases from J, with 6 bases between. CDR3 size: 14 residues. The CDR3 reads CASSLGHLNTEAFF. For the CDR3, the DNA is TGCGCCAGCAGCTTGGGACACCTGAACACTGAAGCTTTCTTT.

This chain links TRBV15 with TRBJ2-7, with 7 bases fitting TRBD1. Germline CDR1 and CDR2: LNHNV and YYDKDF (reference sequence). Losses at the gene ends were 5 bases for V and 0 bases for J; bases not matched to a gene: 7. This CDR3 contains 15 residues. CDR3 sequence (DNA): TGTGCCACCAGCCTGGGACAGACTATCTCCTACGAGCAGTACTTC. It is translated as CATSLGQTISYEQYF.

A single count supports this clone. This rearrangement joins TRBV29-1 to TRBJ2-1; D may be TRBD1 (6 bases). This CDR3 comprises 15 residues. Per the germline V gene, CDR1 is SQVTM and CDR2 is ANQGSEA. V was pared by 4 bases and J by 3 bases, with 16 bases between. CDR3 protein: CSVVPQGSYYNEQFF. CDR3 nucleotides: TGCAGCGTTGTCCCACAGGGATCCTACTACAATGAGCAGTTCTTC.

J is TRBJ2-5 and V is TRBV15, with unresolved D. Germline V gene sequence: CDR1 LNHNV, CDR2 YYDKDF (reference sequence). Trimming stripped 1 base from V and 5 bases from J, with 8 bases between. CDR3 length equals 13 residues. The CDR3 protein is CATSRVGEETQYF. The CDR3 DNA sequence: TGTGCCACCAGCAGAGTTGGAGAGGAGACCCAGTACTTC.

This sequence joins TRBV7-3 and TRBJ2-1, with TRBD2 identical over 8 bases. V trimming: 5 bases; J trimming: 4 bases; junction bases outside the gene matches: 7. This CDR3 has 15 residues. In germline, CDR1 is SGHTA, CDR2 FQGTGA. CDR3 protein: CASSPGGGQYNEQFF. Here the CDR3 DNA reads TGTGCCAGCAGCCCCGGGGGGGGCCAGTACAATGAGCAGTTCTTC.

This chain joins TRBV19 and TRBJ2-7, with 10 bases matching TRBD2. The CDR3 is 21 amino acids. CDR1 LNHDA and CDR2 SQIVND come from the germline V gene (reference sequence). Germline trimming cut 5 bases from V and 1 base from J; bases unmatched to any gene: 23. In nucleotides, the CDR3 is TGTGCCAGTAGTCTGCAGGGAAAGTCGCTAGCGGGAGAAGGGGGTTCCTACGAGCAGTACTTC. Translated: CASSLQGKSLAGEGGSYEQYF. Looking up the rest from reference TRBV19 and TRBJ2-7 gives the full variable domain: DGGITQSPKYLFRKEGQNVTLSCEQNLNHDAMYWYRQDPGQGLRLIYYSQIVNDFQKGDIAEGYSVSREKKESFPLTVTSAQKNPTAFYLCASSLQGKSLAGEGGSYEQYFGPGTRLTVT.